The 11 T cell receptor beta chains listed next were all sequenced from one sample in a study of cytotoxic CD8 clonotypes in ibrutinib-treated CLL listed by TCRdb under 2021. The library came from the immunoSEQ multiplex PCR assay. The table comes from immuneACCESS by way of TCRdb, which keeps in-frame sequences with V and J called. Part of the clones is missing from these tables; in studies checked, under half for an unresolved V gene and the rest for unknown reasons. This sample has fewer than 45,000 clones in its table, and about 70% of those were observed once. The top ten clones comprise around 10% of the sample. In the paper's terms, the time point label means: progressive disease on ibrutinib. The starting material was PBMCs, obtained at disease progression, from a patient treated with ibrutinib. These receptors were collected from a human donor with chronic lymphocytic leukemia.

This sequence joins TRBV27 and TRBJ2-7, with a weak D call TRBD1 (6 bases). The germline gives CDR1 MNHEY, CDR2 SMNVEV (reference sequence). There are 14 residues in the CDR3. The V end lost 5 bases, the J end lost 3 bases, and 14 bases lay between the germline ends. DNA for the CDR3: TGTGCCAGCAGTCCAAGAATACAGGGCTACGAGCAGTACTTC. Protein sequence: CASSPRIQGYEQYF.

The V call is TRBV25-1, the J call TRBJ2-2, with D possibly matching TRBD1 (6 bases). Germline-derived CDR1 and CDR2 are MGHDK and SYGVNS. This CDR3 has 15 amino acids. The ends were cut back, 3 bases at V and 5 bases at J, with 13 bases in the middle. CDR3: CASSEAGAGTGELFF. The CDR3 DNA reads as TGTGCCAGCAGTGAGGCAGGGGCAGGGACCGGGGAGCTGTTTTTT.

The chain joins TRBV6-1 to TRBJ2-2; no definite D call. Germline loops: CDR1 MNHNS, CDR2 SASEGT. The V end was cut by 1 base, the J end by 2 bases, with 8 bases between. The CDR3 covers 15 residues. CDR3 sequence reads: CASSEVLGNTGELFF. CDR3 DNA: TGTGCCAGCAGTGAAGTCCTGGGTAACACCGGGGAGCTGTTTTTT.

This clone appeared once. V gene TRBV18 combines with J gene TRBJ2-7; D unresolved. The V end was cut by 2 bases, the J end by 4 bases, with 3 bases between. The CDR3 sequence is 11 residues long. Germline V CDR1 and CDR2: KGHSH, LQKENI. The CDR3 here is CASSPMYEQYF. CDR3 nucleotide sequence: TGTGCCAGCTCACCAATGTACGAGCAGTACTTC.

CDR3 DNA: TGTGCCAGCACCCAACAGGGTTGGTTCTACGAGCAGTACTTC. It specifies CASTQQGWFYEQYF. The chain links TRBV2 to TRBJ2-7, with D possibly matching TRBD1 (6 bases). Per germline, CDR1 SNHLY and CDR2 FYNNEI. This CDR3 is 14 amino acids long. Trimming removed 7 bases at V and 3 bases at J, with 16 bases between.

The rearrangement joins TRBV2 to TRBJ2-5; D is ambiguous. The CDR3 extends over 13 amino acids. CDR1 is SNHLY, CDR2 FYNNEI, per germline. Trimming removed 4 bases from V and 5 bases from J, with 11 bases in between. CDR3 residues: CASSVLGPETQYF. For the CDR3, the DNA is TGTGCCAGCAGTGTTTTGGGTCCCGAGACCCAGTACTTC.

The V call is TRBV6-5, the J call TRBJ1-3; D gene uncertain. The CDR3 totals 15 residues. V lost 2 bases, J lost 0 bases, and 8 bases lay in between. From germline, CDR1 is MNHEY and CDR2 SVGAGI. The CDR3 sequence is CASSYGFSSGNTIYF. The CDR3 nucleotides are TGTGCCAGCAGTTACGGATTTTCCTCTGGAAACACCATATATTTT.

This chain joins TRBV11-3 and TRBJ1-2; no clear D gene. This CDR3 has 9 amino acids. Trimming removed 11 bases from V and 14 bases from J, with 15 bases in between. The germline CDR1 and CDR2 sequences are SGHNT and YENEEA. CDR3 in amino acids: CAPVAPRTF. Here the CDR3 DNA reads TGTGCCCCGGTGGCCCCTCGAACCTTC.

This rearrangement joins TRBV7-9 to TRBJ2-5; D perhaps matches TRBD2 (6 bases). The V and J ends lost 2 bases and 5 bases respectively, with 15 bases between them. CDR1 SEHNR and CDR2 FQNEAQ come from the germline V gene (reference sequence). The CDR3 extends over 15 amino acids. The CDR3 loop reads CASSLTFTSRETQYF. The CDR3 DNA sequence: TGTGCCAGCAGCTTAACCTTCACTAGCAGGGAGACCCAGTACTTC.

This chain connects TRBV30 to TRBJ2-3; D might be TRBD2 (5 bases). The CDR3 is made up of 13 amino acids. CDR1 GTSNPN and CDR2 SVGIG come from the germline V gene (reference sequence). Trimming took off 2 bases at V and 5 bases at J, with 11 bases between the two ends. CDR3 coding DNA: TGTGCCTGGAGTAGGACCGAGGGAGATACGCAGTATTTT. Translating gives CAWSRTEGDTQYF.

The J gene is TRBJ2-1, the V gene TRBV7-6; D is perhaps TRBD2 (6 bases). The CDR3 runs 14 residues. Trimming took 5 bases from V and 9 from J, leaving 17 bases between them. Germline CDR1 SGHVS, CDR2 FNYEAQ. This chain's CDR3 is CASSRLGYGVEQFF. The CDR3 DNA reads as TGTGCCAGCAGCAGACTAGGTTACGGTGTTGAGCAGTTCTTC. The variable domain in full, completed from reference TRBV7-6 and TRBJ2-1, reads GAGVSQSPRYKVTKRGQDVALRCDPISGHVSLYWYRQALGQGPEFLTYFNYEAQQDKSGLPNDRFSAERPEGSISTLTIQRTEQRDSAMYRCASSRLGYGVEQFFGPGTRLTVL.